This is a list of T cell receptor beta chains from one sample in a study of blood T cell repertoires in COVID-19. The repertoire was sequenced with immunoSEQ multiplex PCR; TCRdb's copy has only in-frame clones and lacks some. The table shows 250,000 to 300,000 clones, with around nine tenths occurring only once. Sequenced input: PBMCs or T cells enriched from blood (not recorded which). These receptors originate from a young woman who had recovered from COVID-19. Both conserved end residues are part of each CDR3. A D gene is named only where the DNA matches it firmly. Some rows mark clone size as missing; the rest say once, few, many or name a class of expanded clone.

TRBV9	-	-	TRBJ2-1	CASSPGTASDHREQFF	TGTGCCAGCAGCCCGGGGACGGCTAGCGACCATCGGGAGCAGTTCTTC
TRBV5-4	-	-	TRBJ1-5	CASSLDGSQPQHF	TGTGCCAGCAGCTTGGACGGGAGTCAGCCCCAGCATTTT
TRBV10-2	-	-	TRBJ2-1	CASSLGNEQFF	TGCGCCAGCAGTCTCGGCAATGAGCAGTTCTTC
TRBV5-1	TRBD1	-	TRBJ1-2	CASSLDRGLSYTF	TGCGCCAGCAGCTTAGACAGGGGGCTTAGCTACACCTTC
TRBV28	TRBD1	-	TRBJ2-7	CASRSGQSYEQYF	TGTGCCAGCAGATCGGGACAGTCCTACGAGCAGTACTTC
TRBV7-2	-	-	TRBJ2-1	CASSLDVPSMSSYNEQFF	TGTGCCAGCAGCTTAGATGTTCCTAGCATGAGCTCCTACAATGAGCAGTTCTTC
TRBV19	-	-	TRBJ2-3	CASSISLAGTDTQYF	TGTGCCAGTAGTATATCACTAGCAGGCACAGATACGCAGTATTTT
TRBV18	-	-	TRBJ1-3	CASSPRRVDGNTIYF	TGTGCCAGCTCACCAAGGCGGGTAGATGGAAACACCATATATTTT
TRBV7-9	TRBD2	-	TRBJ2-7	CASSFSSSGGKNEQYF	TGTGCCAGCAGCTTTTCCTCTAGCGGGGGCAAAAACGAGCAGTACTTC
TRBV19	-	-	TRBJ1-5	CASSIRHRASNQPQHF	TGTGCCAGTAGTATCCGCCACAGGGCCAGCAATCAGCCCCAGCATTTT
TRBV11-2	-	-	TRBJ1-1	CASSLDRQGNTEAFF	TGTGCCAGCAGCTTAGATCGTCAGGGGAACACTGAAGCTTTCTTT
TRBV28	TRBD1	-	TRBJ2-7	CDSGQGKKGYF	TGTGACTCGGGACAGGGGAAAAAGGGGTACTTC
TRBV5-1	TRBD1	-	TRBJ2-1	CASNRDRNNEQFF	TGCGCCAGCAACCGGGACAGAAACAATGAGCAGTTCTTC
TRBV11-3	TRBD2	-	TRBJ2-1	CASSPRRLAGGGNEQFF	TGTGCCAGCAGCCCCCGAAGACTAGCGGGAGGGGGGAATGAGCAGTTCTTC
TRBV15	TRBD1	once	TRBJ1-2	CATSRGGAGQGASGYTF	TGTGCCACCAGCAGAGGCGGGGCTGGACAGGGGGCGAGTGGCTACACCTTC
TRBV9	TRBD1	once	TRBJ2-1	CASSVGTVQGNEQFF	TGTGCCAGCAGCGTTGGGACAGTCCAGGGCAATGAGCAGTTCTTC